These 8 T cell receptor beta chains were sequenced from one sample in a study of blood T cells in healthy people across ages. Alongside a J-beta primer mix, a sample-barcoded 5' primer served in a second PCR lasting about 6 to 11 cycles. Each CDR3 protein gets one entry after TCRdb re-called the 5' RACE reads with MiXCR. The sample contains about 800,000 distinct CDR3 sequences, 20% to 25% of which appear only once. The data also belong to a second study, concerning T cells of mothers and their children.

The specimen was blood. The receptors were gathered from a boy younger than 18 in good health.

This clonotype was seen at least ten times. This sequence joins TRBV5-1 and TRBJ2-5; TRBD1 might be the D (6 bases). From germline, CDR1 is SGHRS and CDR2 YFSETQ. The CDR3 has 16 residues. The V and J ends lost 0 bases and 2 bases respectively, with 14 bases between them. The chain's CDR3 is CASSLGPGQLQETQYF. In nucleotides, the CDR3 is TGCGCCAGCAGCTTGGGCCCCGGACAGCTACAAGAGACCCAGTACTTC.

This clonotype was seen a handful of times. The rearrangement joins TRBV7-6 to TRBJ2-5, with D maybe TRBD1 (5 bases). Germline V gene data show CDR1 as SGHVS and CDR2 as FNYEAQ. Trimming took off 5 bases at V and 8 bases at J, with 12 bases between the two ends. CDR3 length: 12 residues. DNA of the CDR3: TGTGCCAGCAGCCCGGACATGAAAACCCAGTACTTC. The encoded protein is CASSPDMKTQYF.

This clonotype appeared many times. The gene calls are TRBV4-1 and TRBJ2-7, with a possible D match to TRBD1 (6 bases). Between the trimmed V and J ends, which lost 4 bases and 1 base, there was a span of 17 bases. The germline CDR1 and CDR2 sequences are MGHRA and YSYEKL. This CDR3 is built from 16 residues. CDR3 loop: CASSPRQAAGSYEQYF. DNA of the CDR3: TGCGCCAGCAGCCCCAGACAGGCGGCAGGGTCCTACGAGCAGTACTTC.

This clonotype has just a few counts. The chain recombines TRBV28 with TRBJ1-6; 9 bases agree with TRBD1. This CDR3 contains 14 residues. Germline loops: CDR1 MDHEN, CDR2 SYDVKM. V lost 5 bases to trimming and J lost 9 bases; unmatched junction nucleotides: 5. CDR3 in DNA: TGTGCCAGCAGTCCATCGGGACAGGGTTCACCCCTCCACTTT. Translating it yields CASSPSGQGSPLHF.

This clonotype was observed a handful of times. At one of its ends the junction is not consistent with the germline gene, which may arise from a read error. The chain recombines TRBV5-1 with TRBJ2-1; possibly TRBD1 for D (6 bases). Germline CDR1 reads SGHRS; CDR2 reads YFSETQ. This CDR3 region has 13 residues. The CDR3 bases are TGCGCCAGCAGCTTGGGCAGGGGCAATGAGCAGTCCTTC. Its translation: CASSLGRGNEQSF.

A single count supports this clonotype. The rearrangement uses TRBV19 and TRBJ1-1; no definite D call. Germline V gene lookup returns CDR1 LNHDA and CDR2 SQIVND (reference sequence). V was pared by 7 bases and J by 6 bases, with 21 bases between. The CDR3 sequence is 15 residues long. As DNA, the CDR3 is TGTGCCAGTACCCTAGGGCAATGGTTCGGCGCTGAAGCTTTCTTT. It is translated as CASTLGQWFGAEAFF.

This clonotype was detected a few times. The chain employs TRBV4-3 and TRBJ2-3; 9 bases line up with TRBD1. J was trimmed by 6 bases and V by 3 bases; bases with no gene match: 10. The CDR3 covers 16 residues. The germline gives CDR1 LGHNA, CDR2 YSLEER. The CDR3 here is CASSHSRTGASDTQYF. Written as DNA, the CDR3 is TGCGCCAGCAGCCATTCCAGGACAGGGGCCAGTGATACGCAGTATTTT.

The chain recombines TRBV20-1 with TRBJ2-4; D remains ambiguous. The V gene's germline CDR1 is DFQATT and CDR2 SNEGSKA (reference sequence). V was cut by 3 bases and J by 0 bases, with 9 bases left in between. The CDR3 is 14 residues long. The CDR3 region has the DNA TGCAGTGCTAGTTGGCAGATAGCCAAAAACATTCAGTACTTC. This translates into CSASWQIAKNIQYF.